This T cell receptor (beta chain) was sequenced for a study of cytomegalovirus exposure and HLA in healthy donors. Study-wide background: Drawn from HLA-typed donors, roughly 87 million unique TCRs were held in an early data release.

Of note for this clone: Its cognate antigen is unknown.

Germline CDR1 and CDR2: MNHEY and SVGAGI. The CDR3 runs 14 residues. Between the trimmed V and J ends, which lost 0 bases and 5 bases, there was a span of 10 bases. Study findings and constraints: Indistinguishable V segments such as TRBV6-2 and TRBV6-3 were excluded.

PCR employed 60 Vbeta and 13 Jbeta primers. The assay was immunoSEQ multiplex PCR, and TCRdb's table has in-frame clones only and misses some. The table lists about 77,000 clones, with around 13% in the top ten. Sequenced material: PBMCs. This sequence was found in a man between 45 and 60 years old in good health and CMV-seropositive. The chain has TRBV6-5 and TRBJ2-5; a possible D gene is TRBD1 (5 bases). CDR3: CASSYSERGETQYF. The CDR3 DNA sequence: TGTGCCAGCAGTTACTCAGAAAGGGGCGAGACCCAGTACTTC.